This TCR beta chain appears in the sequencing data of a study of T cell repertoires in cytomegalovirus infection. The overall study: Evidence of both CMV infection and a matching HLA type came from public TCR beta signatures. Study results and limitations: HLA-C-restricted CMV clonotypes gave the most frequent clonotype in two of eight donors. CMV carriers having the relevant HLA were flagged by cumulative public TCR beta family frequency.

With regard to this clonotype: Its antigen is unidentified.

This CDR3 has 13 residues. CDR1 is DFQATT and CDR2 is SNEGSKA in the germline V gene (reference sequence). Trimming removed 6 bases from V and 2 bases from J, with 13 bases in between. TCRdb re-analysed the reads in MiXCR, keeping a single row per CDR3 protein. This table has a few hundred thousand distinct CDR3 sequences, approximately 17% appearing once. Sequencing input: CD8+ T cells from PBMCs. The TCR was taken from a human donor in good health (CMV status not recorded). Some clones in this sample may be carry-over from other donors' samples. V usage is TRBV20-1 and J usage is TRBJ1-2; D remains ambiguous. CDR3: CSAPPEENYGYTF. The DNA for the CDR3 is TGCAGTGCCCCCCCGGAAGAGAACTATGGCTACACCTTC.